Listed here are 2 T cell receptor beta chains from one sample, sequenced in a study of cytomegalovirus exposure and HLA in healthy donors listed by TCRdb under 2017. The library came from the immunoSEQ multiplex PCR assay. TCRdb retrieved this table from immuneACCESS and kept in-frame rearrangements only. Not all clones are present; in checked studies, unresolved V genes account for under half, and no reason is known for the remainder. This sample has a few hundred thousand clones in its table, and roughly 88% of those were observed once. The biggest ten clones account for 3.1% of the sample. The sample consisted of PBMCs. The receptors shown here come from a woman aged 30 to 39 in good health and CMV-seronegative.

The chain has TRBV7-2 and TRBJ2-1; maybe TRBD2 (6 bases). This CDR3 has 14 residues. With 3 bases removed from V and 3 bases from J, the gap between germline ends came to 9 bases. CDR1 is SGHTA and CDR2 is FQGNSA in the germline V gene. For the CDR3, the DNA is TGTGCCAGCAGCTTCCCAGCGGGCTACAATGAGCAGTTCTTC. This encodes CASSFPAGYNEQFF.

Worth noting for this clone: The same CDR3 also results from other DNA sequences found in this sample. This CDR3 is CSVTRGDGYEQYF. The CDR3 DNA sequence: TGCAGCGTTACCCGGGGGGACGGCTACGAGCAGTACTTC. The gene calls are TRBV29-1 and TRBJ2-7, with 7 nucleotides matching TRBD2. The CDR3 length is 13 residues. Germline CDR1 is SQVTM and CDR2 is ANQGSEA. V gave up 5 bases and J gave up 3 bases; unmatched junction bases: 7.